The 32 T cell receptor beta chains given below trace back to one sample, sequenced in a study of T cell repertoires in cytomegalovirus infection (dated by TCRdb to about 2019). The treatment or condition label for this specimen denotes: in vitro stimulation with specific CMV peptide epitopes to enrich CMV-specific T cells. These TCRs' antigens remain unknown. Sequencing took place on an Illumina HiSeq 1500. The public reads were reprocessed in TCRdb via fastp at Q25 and MiXCR, keeping in-frame beta chains. Duplicate CDR3 protein sequences are folded into a single record with the most common DNA and genes. The sample contains 640,000 or so distinct CDR3 sequences, roughly 33% of them found a single time. The biggest ten clones account for around a sixth of the sample. The sequencing here drew on cultured PBMCs, taken from culture after CMV antigen stimulation. These receptors all come from a human donor in good health (CMV status not recorded). Some clones in this sample may be carry-over from other donors' samples.

The CDR3 is CASSPPGTGSAFF. In nucleotides, the CDR3 is TGTGCCAGCAGTCCCCCAGGGACAGGGAGTGCTTTCTTT. The chain uses TRBV27 and TRBJ1-1; 9 bases agree with TRBD1. V dropped 5 bases and J dropped 11; count of bases not matched to a gene: 9. Germline V gene data show CDR1 as MNHEY and CDR2 as SMNVEV (reference sequence). The CDR3 loop spans 13 amino acids.

This clonotype has a handful of counts. The rearrangement joins TRBV7-2 to TRBJ1-3; no definite D call. CDR1 and CDR2 (germline): SGHTA, FQGNSA. The CDR3 contains 17 residues. Trimming shortened V by 5 bases and J by 0 bases, and 17 bases separated the two germline ends. The CDR3 nucleotides read TGTGCCAGCAGCCCCGACGCCGGGCCCCCCTCTGGAAACACCATATATTTT. Its translation is CASSPDAGPPSGNTIYF.

This clonotype has just a few counts. V gene TRBV11-2 combines with J gene TRBJ2-3; 11 bases are a match to TRBD2. Germline V gives CDR1 SGHAT, CDR2 FQNNGV. Trimming took 1 base from V and 2 from J; bases not matched to a gene: 14. This CDR3 spans 20 amino acids. This chain's CDR3 is CASSLGGRAQTSGDTDTQYF. CDR3 nucleotide sequence: TGTGCCAGCAGCTTAGGAGGTCGTGCGCAGACTAGCGGGGACACAGATACGCAGTATTTT.

This clonotype was seen a handful of times. This chain joins TRBV7-9 and TRBJ1-1; D might be TRBD1 (5 bases). Germline values: CDR1 SEHNR, CDR2 FQNEAQ (reference sequence). This CDR3 region has 18 residues. V dropped 2 bases and J dropped 2 bases, with 21 bases sitting between them. DNA for the CDR3: TGTGCCAGCAGCTTAAGTAGTCCCAGGGTTAAACATAACACTGAAGCTTTCTTT. Translated, it gives CASSLSSPRVKHNTEAFF. The complete variable domain, with remaining parts taken from reference TRBV7-9 and TRBJ1-1, reads DTGVSQNPRHKITKRGQNVTFRCDPISEHNRLYWYRQTLGQGPEFLTYFQNEAQLEKSRLLSDRFSAERPKGSFSTLEIQRTEQGDSAMYLCASSLSSPRVKHNTEAFFGQGTRLTVV.

The V call is TRBV24-1, the J call TRBJ2-7; 7 bases are shared with TRBD2. CDR1 is KGHDR and CDR2 is SFDVKD in the germline V gene. The V segment lost 9 bases and the J segment 3 bases; nucleotides outside the gene matches: 22. The CDR3 runs 18 residues. The CDR3 protein is CATGPRGGSLIFYYEQYF. DNA of the CDR3: TGTGCCACCGGTCCTCGGGGCGGGAGCCTGATTTTTTACTACGAGCAGTACTTC.

This clonotype was counted only a few times. The chain employs TRBV7-9 and TRBJ1-4, with D perhaps TRBD1 (5 bases). V dropped 5 bases and J dropped 2 bases, with 15 bases sitting between them. Germline values: CDR1 SEHNR, CDR2 FQNEAQ (reference sequence). This CDR3 is built from 16 residues. In DNA, the CDR3 is TGTGCCAGCAGCCCCCCGGGGCAAACGACTAATGAAAAACTGTTTTTT. Its translation: CASSPPGQTTNEKLFF.

The rearrangement links TRBV15 to TRBJ2-1; D is unclear. CDR1 and CDR2 from the germline V gene are LNHNV and YYDKDF (reference sequence). CDR3 size: 13 residues. Trimming took off 0 bases at V and 14 bases at J, with 14 bases between the two ends. The CDR3: CATSRDLGLYKFF. The CDR3, as DNA: TGTGCCACCAGCAGAGACTTAGGGCTCTATAAGTTCTTC.

V and J are TRBV6-2 or TRBV6-3 and TRBJ2-1; possibly TRBD1 or TRBD2 for D (6 bases each). Germline CDR1 is MNHEY and CDR2 is SVGEGT. The V gene lost 7 bases and the J gene lost 2 bases, with 12 bases spanning the gap. This CDR3 region has 14 residues. The CDR3 sequence: CASTPRGPYNEQFF. The CDR3 DNA reads TGTGCCAGCACCCCACGGGGGCCCTACAATGAGCAGTTCTTC.

The chain has TRBV27 and TRBJ2-7; D call uncertain. Germline values: CDR1 MNHEY, CDR2 SMNVEV (reference sequence). The CDR3 runs 14 residues. V lost 2 bases, J lost 8 bases, and 16 bases lay in between. The CDR3 DNA sequence: TGTGCCAGCAGTTTAAGCAGAGGTCGGACGAAGCAGTACTTC. It specifies CASSLSRGRTKQYF.

V usage is TRBV12-3 or TRBV12-4 and J usage is TRBJ2-7, with 9 positions matching TRBD1. The V gene end was trimmed by 3 bases and the J gene end by 5 bases; junction bases not matched to a gene: 8. This CDR3 is built from 15 residues. The CDR3 nucleotides read TGTGCCAGCAGTTTCGGGACAGGGAGACTGAACGAGCAGTACTTC. As protein: CASSFGTGRLNEQYF.

J is TRBJ1-1 and V is TRBV6-2 or TRBV6-3, with a weak D call TRBD1 (5 bases). V was pared by 1 base and J by 0 bases, with 6 bases between. CDR3 length equals 14 residues. Germline V CDR1 and CDR2: MNHEY, SVGEGT. The CDR3 region has the DNA TGTGCCAGCAGTTACTGGGGGGTGAACACTGAAGCTTTCTTT. Protein product: CASSYWGVNTEAFF.

This clonotype occurred a few times. V and J are TRBV7-8 and TRBJ2-3, with D possibly being TRBD2 (5 bases). Germline V gene sequence: CDR1 SGHVS, CDR2 FQNEAQ. This CDR3 is built from 16 residues. Trimming left V 0 bases short and J 4 bases short, with 14 bases between. The CDR3 nucleotides read TGTGCCAGCAGCTTAGCCTTTCCCGGGGTGCCAGATACGCAGTATTTT. Protein sequence: CASSLAFPGVPDTQYF.

This clonotype was observed many times. The V gene is TRBV7-8, the J gene TRBJ2-5; the D is unclear. V lost 5 bases and J 0 bases, leaving 4 bases between the germline ends. The CDR3 is made up of 12 amino acids. Per the germline V gene, CDR1 is SGHVS and CDR2 is FQNEAQ. The CDR3: CASSDYQETQYF. DNA for the CDR3: TGTGCCAGCAGCGATTACCAAGAGACCCAGTACTTC.

This rearrangement joins TRBV12-3 or TRBV12-4 to TRBJ2-3; possible D gene TRBD2, 5 bases. V was trimmed by 6 bases and J by 2 bases, leaving 18 bases between them. This CDR3 contains 16 residues. Written as DNA, the CDR3 is TGTGCCAGCAGACCAAGGAGGAGCCTAATCACAGATACGCAGTATTTT. The encoded protein is CASRPRRSLITDTQYF.

The rearrangement uses TRBV7-6 and TRBJ2-7, with 8 bases matching TRBD2. In germline, CDR1 is SGHVS, CDR2 FNYEAQ. V gave up 5 bases and J gave up 6 bases; unmatched junction bases: 18. The CDR3 is made up of 17 amino acids. The CDR3 DNA sequence: TGTGCCAGCAGCCCCCCGGGAGGGTCGTTCTATACTATCGAGCAGTACTTC. Translation gives CASSPPGGSFYTIEQYF.

The genes are TRBV3-1 and TRBJ2-3; a possible D gene is TRBD2 (6 bases). The CDR3 runs 13 residues. Germline CDR1 is LGHDT and CDR2 is YNNKEL (reference sequence). Trimming stripped 0 bases from V and 14 bases from J, with 15 bases between. This CDR3 reads CASSQDLEGASYF. The DNA of the CDR3 is TGTGCCAGCAGCCAAGATTTGGAGGGAGCCTCGTATTTT.

The chain recombines TRBV27 with TRBJ2-7, with D possibly being TRBD2 (6 bases). In germline, CDR1 is MNHEY, CDR2 SMNVEV (reference sequence). Trimming took 6 bases from V and 1 from J, leaving 19 bases between them. The CDR3 is 16 amino acids. CDR3 residues: CASSRVVGSGSYEQYF. As DNA, the CDR3 is TGTGCCAGCAGCCGAGTCGTTGGGAGCGGGTCCTACGAGCAGTACTTC.

This clonotype was seen a few times. The genes are TRBV7-2 and TRBJ1-1; 9 nucleotides agree with TRBD1. J was trimmed by 4 bases and V by 1 base; bases with no gene match: 4. The CDR3 loop spans 15 amino acids. CDR1 SGHTA and CDR2 FQGNSA come from the germline V gene. CDR3 coding DNA: TGTGCCAGCAGCTTAGGGACAGGGGTTTCCACTGAAGCTTTCTTT. It specifies CASSLGTGVSTEAFF.

This clonotype appeared a few times. Mismatch with germline at one junction end may stem from a read error. CDR3 loop: CASSQELAGATETQYF. The CDR3 DNA reads as TGTGCCAGCAGCCAAGAACTAGCGGGGGCCACAGAGACCCAGTACTTC. The chain employs TRBV4-1 and TRBJ2-5; 11 bases align to TRBD2. Germline V lookup: CDR1 MGHRA, CDR2 YSYEKL. The CDR3 is made up of 16 amino acids.

The chain has TRBV7-2 and TRBJ2-4; 11 nucleotides line up with TRBD1. The CDR3 runs 14 residues. Germline-derived CDR1 and CDR2 are SGHTA and FQGNSA. The J segment lost 9 bases and the V segment lost 4 bases, leaving 5 bases of the junction unmatched. The CDR3 DNA reads as TGTGCCAGCAGCTCTAGGACAGGGGGCACCATTCAGTACTTC. Translation gives CASSSRTGGTIQYF.

The chain has TRBV11-2 and TRBJ2-7; maybe TRBD2 (6 bases). The CDR3 spans 14 residues. V was clipped by 3 bases and J by 2 bases, with 11 bases between them. Germline CDR1 SGHAT, CDR2 FQNNGV. The CDR3 sequence is CASSFWDFAYEQYF. CDR3 coding DNA: TGTGCCAGCAGCTTTTGGGACTTCGCCTACGAGCAGTACTTC.

This clonotype showed up just once. The chain combines TRBV27 with TRBJ1-4; possible D gene TRBD1, 6 bases. The CDR3 is 15 residues long. Germline CDR1 is MNHEY and CDR2 is SMNVEV (reference sequence). V was trimmed by 2 bases and J by 4 bases, leaving 11 bases between them. The CDR3 DNA is TGTGCCAGCAGTTTAAGAGGGGGGAGTAATGAAAAACTGTTTTTT. Residues: CASSLRGGSNEKLFF. Combining the CDR3 with reference TRBV27 and TRBJ1-4 gives the whole variable domain EAQVTQNPRYLITVTGKKLTVTCSQNMNHEYMSWYRQDPGLGLRQIYYSMNVEVTDKGDVPEGYKVSRKEKRNFPLILESPSPNQTSLYFCASSLRGGSNEKLFFGSGTQLSVL.

This chain uses TRBV18 with TRBJ1-3; a possible D gene is TRBD1 (6 bases). The CDR3 runs to 18 residues. Deletions cut 3 bases from V and 4 bases from J, with 22 bases between. The germline CDR1 and CDR2 sequences are KGHSH and LQKENI. The CDR3 region has the DNA TGTGCCAGCTCACCGACCCCCCCGTCAGGGGCGGGGGGAAACACCATATATTTT. Its protein product is CASSPTPPSGAGGNTIYF.

This clonotype was counted a single time. J is TRBJ2-1 and V is TRBV27, with 7 bases aligning to TRBD2. CDR1 is MNHEY, CDR2 SMNVEV, per germline (reference sequence). There are 14 residues in the CDR3. The ends lost 5 bases at V and 7 bases at J; junction bases unmatched: 8. CDR3 loop: CASSRGRVRNEQFF. The CDR3 coding sequence is TGTGCCAGCAGTCGGGGGAGGGTTAGGAATGAGCAGTTCTTC.

This chain links TRBV4-1 with TRBJ2-1; D gene uncertain. Germline V lookup: CDR1 MGHRA, CDR2 YSYEKL. V was cut by 2 bases and J by 0 bases, with 8 bases left in between. The length of the CDR3 is 15 residues. CDR3 loop: CASSQILSSYNEQFF. The CDR3 bases are TGCGCCAGCAGCCAAATTCTTAGCTCCTACAATGAGCAGTTCTTC.

This clonotype has a single count. The chain employs TRBV3-1 and TRBJ2-3; either TRBD1 or TRBD2 may supply D (5 bases each). The CDR3 is made up of 14 amino acids. V was trimmed by 3 bases and J by 0 bases, leaving 7 bases between them. Germline CDR1 is LGHDT and CDR2 is YNNKEL (reference sequence). For the CDR3, the DNA is TGTGCCAGCAGCCAGAGGGACAGCACAGATACGCAGTATTTT. It is translated as CASSQRDSTDTQYF.

This chain uses TRBV2 with TRBJ2-3, with no clear D. The CDR3 spans 16 residues. CDR1 and CDR2 from the germline V gene are SNHLY and FYNNEI. V dropped 6 bases and J dropped 2 bases, with 18 bases sitting between them. CDR3 bases: TGTGCCAGCAGCGCGCCCCGATTTGGATACACAGATACGCAGTATTTT. This gives the protein CASSAPRFGYTDTQYF.

The V and J genes are TRBV11-2 and TRBJ2-7; D is unresolved. V was trimmed by 3 bases and J by 5 bases, leaving 14 bases between them. Germline CDR1 is SGHAT and CDR2 is FQNNGV. This CDR3 is built from 14 residues. The DNA of the CDR3 is TGTGCCAGCAGCTTGCTGTTGCGTTCGAACGAGCAGTACTTC. Protein: CASSLLLRSNEQYF. Full variable domain (rest looked up from reference TRBV11-2 and TRBJ2-7): EAGVAQSPRYKIIEKRQSVAFWCNPISGHATLYWYQQILGQGPKLLIQFQNNGVVDDSQLPKDRFSAERLKGVDSTLKIQPAKLEDSAVYLCASSLLLRSNEQYFGPGTRLTVT.

The chain carries TRBV15 and TRBJ2-5; D unclear. The V end lost 0 bases, the J end lost 2 bases, and 16 bases lay between the germline ends. The germline CDR1 and CDR2 sequences are LNHNV and YYDKDF (reference sequence). The CDR3 covers 17 residues. Here the CDR3 reads CATSRDPRHEIQETQYF. As DNA, the CDR3 is TGTGCCACCAGCAGAGATCCGCGACACGAGATTCAAGAGACCCAGTACTTC.

The J gene is TRBJ1-1, the V gene TRBV6-8; maybe TRBD1 (6 bases). CDR1 MNHGY and CDR2 SAAAGT come from the germline V gene. The length of the CDR3 is 18 residues. V dropped 2 bases and J dropped 4 bases, with 23 bases sitting between them. The CDR3 sequence: CASSYGGRGGGFGTEAFF. The CDR3 DNA is TGTGCCAGCAGTTACGGGGGGAGGGGGGGGGGGTTCGGCACTGAAGCTTTCTTT.

The CDR3 region is CSASSGTNLYNEQFF. CDR3 DNA: TGCAGTGCCAGCTCCGGGACCAACCTCTACAATGAGCAGTTCTTC. This sequence joins TRBV20-1 and TRBJ2-1; D tentatively fits TRBD1 or TRBD2 (5 bases each). The CDR3 contains 15 residues. Trimming cost V 6 bases and J 3 bases, with 18 bases left between them. Germline values: CDR1 DFQATT, CDR2 SNEGSKA (reference sequence).

The gene calls are TRBV30 and TRBJ1-2, with D unresolved. Trimming cost V 4 bases and J 4 bases, with 7 bases left between them. This CDR3 has 11 amino acids. Germline loops: CDR1 GTSNPN, CDR2 SVGIG (reference sequence). The chain's CDR3 is CAWTARYGYTF. CDR3 coding DNA: TGTGCCTGGACGGCCCGCTATGGCTACACCTTC.